The 8 T cell receptor beta chains below all came from one sample that was sequenced in a study of blood T cell repertoires in COVID-19. This table comes from immunoSEQ multiplex PCR, and its TCRdb copy is limited to in-frame clones, with some not included. The sample records about 220,000 clones, around 81% being singletons. Sequencing was carried out using peripheral blood. These TCRs come from a human donor in a cohort sampled during active COVID-19.

This clone has just a few counts. The J gene is TRBJ2-7, the V gene TRBV2; 7 bases agree with TRBD2. CDR1 and CDR2 from the germline V gene are SNHLY and FYNNEI. CDR3 length: 15 residues. V gave up 5 bases and J gave up 2 bases; unmatched junction bases: 9. The CDR3 is CASSREREGAYEQYF. In DNA, the CDR3 is TGTGCCAGCAGTCGAGAGCGGGAAGGTGCCTACGAGCAGTACTTC.

The chain uses TRBV4-3 and TRBJ2-3; tentatively, D is TRBD1 (6 bases). The V gene's germline CDR1 is LGHNA and CDR2 YSLEER. This CDR3 has 15 residues. V dropped 2 bases and J dropped 4 bases, with 13 bases sitting between them. The CDR3 DNA is TGCGCCAGCAGCCAAACAGGGTACAGCCCAGATACGCAGTATTTT. Amino acids: CASSQTGYSPDTQYF.

V and J are TRBV5-1 and TRBJ2-1, with TRBD2 as a possible D gene (6 bases). The V gene lost 3 bases and the J gene lost 2 bases, with 15 bases spanning the gap. Per germline, CDR1 SGHRS and CDR2 YFSETQ. This CDR3 region has 16 residues. The CDR3 protein is CASSWRLGGAYNEQFF. The CDR3 DNA reads as TGCGCCAGCAGCTGGAGGCTGGGGGGAGCCTACAATGAGCAGTTCTTC.

The chain uses TRBV29-1 and TRBJ2-4, with 7 bases that match TRBD2. Germline CDR1 SQVTM, CDR2 ANQGSEA. The J segment lost 2 bases and the V segment lost 5 bases, leaving 3 bases of the junction unmatched. CDR3 length equals 13 residues. Here the CDR3 DNA reads TGCAGCGTTATGCGGGAGCCCAAAAACATTCAGTACTTC. As protein: CSVMREPKNIQYF.

The chain is built from TRBV18 and TRBJ1-1; a weak D match, TRBD1 (5 bases). V dropped 3 bases and J dropped 10 bases, with 12 bases sitting between them. This CDR3 spans 12 amino acids. Germline lookup yields CDR1 KGHSH and CDR2 LQKENI. In DNA, the CDR3 is TGTGCCAGCTCACCCCAGGGTTCGGGAGCTTTCTTT. Its translation: CASSPQGSGAFF.

The DNA for the CDR3 is TGTGCCAGCAGTACAGGGGGAAGCACTGAAGCTTTCTTT. This gives the protein CASSTGGSTEAFF. This chain uses TRBV2 with TRBJ1-1; 8 bases align to TRBD1. Germline values: CDR1 SNHLY, CDR2 FYNNEI. The CDR3 has 13 residues. The junction had 3 bases not matched to a gene; V was cut back by 5 bases and J by 4 bases.

This chain uses TRBV18 with TRBJ1-6, with D possibly being TRBD1 (5 bases). Germline loops: CDR1 KGHSH, CDR2 LQKENI. V gave up 6 bases and J gave up 10 bases, with 16 bases separating them. This CDR3 is built from 14 residues. The CDR3 here is CASSGSGGRSPLHF. The CDR3 DNA sequence: TGTGCCAGCTCGGGATCGGGGGGAAGATCACCCCTCCACTTT.

V and J are TRBV24-1 and TRBJ2-5; 7 bases fit TRBD2. The CDR3 runs to 15 residues. V shed 3 bases and J 5 bases; nucleotides not matched to a gene: 8. The V gene's germline CDR1 is KGHDR and CDR2 SFDVKD. CDR3 nucleotides: TGTGCCACCAGTGATCCGCTAGCGGCTGTGGAGACCCAGTACTTC. This translates into CATSDPLAAVETQYF.